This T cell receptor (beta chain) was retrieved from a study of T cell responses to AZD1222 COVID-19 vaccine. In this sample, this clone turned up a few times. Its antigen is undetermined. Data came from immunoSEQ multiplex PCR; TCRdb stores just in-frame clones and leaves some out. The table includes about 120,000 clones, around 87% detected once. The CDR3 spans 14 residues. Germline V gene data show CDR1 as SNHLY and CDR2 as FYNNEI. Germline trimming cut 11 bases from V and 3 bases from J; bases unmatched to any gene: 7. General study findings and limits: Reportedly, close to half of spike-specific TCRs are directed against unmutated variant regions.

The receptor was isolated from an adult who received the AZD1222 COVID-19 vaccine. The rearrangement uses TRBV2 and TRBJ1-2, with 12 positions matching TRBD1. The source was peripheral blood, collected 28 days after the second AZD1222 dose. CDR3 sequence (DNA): TGTGCCGGGGGACAGGGGGCATGGGACTATGGCTACACCTTC. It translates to CAGGQGAWDYGYTF.